Sequencing of this T cell receptor (beta chain) was carried out in a study of T-cell reconstitution after alpha-beta-depleted transplantation in children. During its preparation, the TCRbeta library received unique molecular identifiers. TCRdb re-called the PCR reads through MiXCR, storing one row per CDR3 protein. The sample consists of about 78,000 distinct CDR3 sequences, 13% to 15% of them appearing once. Overall study findings and caveats: Several hundred expanded graft clones reportedly were the source of alpha-beta T cells about two months after transplant. T-cell counts and diversity at one year following transplant were attributed mainly to newly produced T cells.

Concerning this clonotype itself: Its cognate antigen is unknown.

The CDR3 sequence is 15 residues long. The V gene lost 5 bases and the J gene lost 1 base, with 11 bases spanning the gap. The gene calls are TRBV12-3 or TRBV12-4 and TRBJ2-2; the D is unclear. This clonotype was sampled from a male patient under 10 years old who had a stem cell transplant for acute lymphoblastic leukemia, so the T cells may come from the graft donor. The material sequenced was PBMCs, mostly from graft donor cells, taken 180 days after TCRalphabeta/CD19-depleted stem cell transplant. The DNA of the CDR3 is TGTGCCAGCAGTCGAGTTACAATGAACACCGGGGAGCTGTTTTTT. As protein: CASSRVTMNTGELFF.